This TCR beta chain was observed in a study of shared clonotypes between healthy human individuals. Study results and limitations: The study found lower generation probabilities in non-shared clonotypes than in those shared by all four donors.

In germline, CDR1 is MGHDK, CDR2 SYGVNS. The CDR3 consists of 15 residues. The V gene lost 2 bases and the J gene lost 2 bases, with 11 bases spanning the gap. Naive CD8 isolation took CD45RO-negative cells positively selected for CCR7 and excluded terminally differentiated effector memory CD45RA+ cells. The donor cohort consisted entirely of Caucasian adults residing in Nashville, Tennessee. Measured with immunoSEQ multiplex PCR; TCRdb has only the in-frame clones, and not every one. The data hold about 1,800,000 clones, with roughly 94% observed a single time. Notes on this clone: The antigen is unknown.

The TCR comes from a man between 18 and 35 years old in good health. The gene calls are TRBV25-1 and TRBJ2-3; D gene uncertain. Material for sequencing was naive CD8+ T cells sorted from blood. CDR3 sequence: CASSEVGTNTDTQYF. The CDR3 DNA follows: TGTGCCAGCAGTGAAGTGGGTACGAACACAGATACGCAGTATTTT.